These 17 T cell receptor beta chains were sequenced from one sample in a study of T cell responses to AZD1222 COVID-19 vaccine. The table came from immunoSEQ multiplex PCR; TCRdb's copy has only in-frame clones and leaves some out. The sample shows roughly 70,000 clones, 80% of them seen only once. The sequencing used peripheral blood, collected 28 days after the second AZD1222 dose. Every receptor here comes from an adult who received the AZD1222 COVID-19 vaccine.

This chain uses TRBV18 with TRBJ1-1; 10 bases are a match to TRBD1. This CDR3 region has 15 residues. CDR1 and CDR2 from the germline V gene are KGHSH and LQKENI. V dropped 2 bases and J dropped 5; count of bases not matched to a gene: 5. This CDR3 is CASSPGTGDWTEAFF. The CDR3 DNA sequence: TGTGCCAGCTCACCAGGGACAGGGGATTGGACTGAAGCTTTCTTT. Based on the CDR3 plus reference TRBV18 and TRBJ1-1, the full variable domain is NAGVMQNPRHLVRRRGQEARLRCSPMKGHSHVYWYRQLPEEGLKFMVYLQKENIIDESGMPKERFSAEFPKEGPSILRIQQVVRGDSAAYFCASSPGTGDWTEAFFGQGTRLTVV.

V usage is TRBV20-1 and J usage is TRBJ2-4; D is possibly TRBD2 (5 bases). CDR1 is DFQATT, CDR2 SNEGSKA, per germline (reference sequence). The CDR3 is made up of 11 amino acids. V lost 3 bases and J 8 bases, leaving 8 bases between the germline ends. The CDR3 DNA sequence: TGCAGTGCTAGGGACTTTGACATTCAGTACTTC. Amino acids: CSARDFDIQYF.

This clone was recorded only once. This chain uses TRBV2 with TRBJ1-2; TRBD1 is a possible D gene (6 bases). V lost 5 bases to trimming and J lost 5 bases, with 18 bases between them. Looked up from germline, CDR1 is SNHLY and CDR2 is FYNNEI. The CDR3 runs to 15 residues. This CDR3 reads CASSHEQGRGYGYTF. The CDR3 DNA is TGTGCCAGCAGTCACGAACAGGGCAGAGGTTATGGCTACACCTTC.

The chain couples TRBV9 to TRBJ1-1; tentatively, D is TRBD1 (5 bases). The CDR3 consists of 14 residues. The germline CDR1 and CDR2 sequences are SGDLS and YYNGEE. The V end lost 4 bases, the J end lost 4 bases, and 14 bases lay between the germline ends. CDR3 residues: CASSLGEGITEAFF. CDR3 DNA: TGTGCCAGCAGCCTTGGGGAGGGGATCACTGAAGCTTTCTTT.

This clone is a singleton in its sample. This chain links TRBV5-1 with TRBJ1-1; maybe TRBD1 (5 bases). The germline V and J ends were trimmed by 4 bases and 1 base, with 11 bases remaining between them. This CDR3 contains 14 residues. Germline V lookup: CDR1 SGHRS, CDR2 YFSETQ. CDR3 loop: CASSRDPRNTEAFF. CDR3 bases: TGCGCCAGCAGCCGGGACCCCAGGAACACTGAAGCTTTCTTT.

J is TRBJ1-3 and V is TRBV5-5; D remains unclear. V was shortened by 2 bases and J by 4 bases, with 19 bases between the two germline ends. The CDR3 is 17 residues long. Germline lookup yields CDR1 SGHKS and CDR2 YYEKEE (reference sequence). The CDR3 is CASSFQPAARGGNTIYF. CDR3 nucleotides: TGTGCCAGCAGCTTCCAGCCCGCCGCCCGAGGGGGAAACACCATATATTTT.

The chain uses TRBV19 and TRBJ1-2; unclear D gene. The germline CDR1 and CDR2 sequences are LNHDA and SQIVND (reference sequence). V shed 6 bases and J shed 4 bases, with 12 bases lying between them. The CDR3 has 13 amino acids. The CDR3 DNA reads TGTGCCAGTAGGATTACCGGTCTCTATGGCTACACCTTC. It specifies CASRITGLYGYTF.

The V call is TRBV29-1, the J call TRBJ2-1, with D unresolved. Between the trimmed V and J ends, which lost 7 bases and 6 bases, there was a span of 7 bases. The germline V gene encodes CDR1 SQVTM and CDR2 ANQGSEA. This CDR3 region has 10 residues. The DNA of the CDR3 is TGCAGCGGGGGATCCAATGAGCAGTTCTTC. Its protein is CSGGSNEQFF.

The chain links TRBV5-1 to TRBJ2-6; D might be TRBD1 (5 bases). V was clipped by 4 bases and J by 0 bases, with 17 bases between them. There are 18 residues in the CDR3. Looked up from germline, CDR1 is SGHRS and CDR2 is YFSETQ. The CDR3 DNA follows: TGCGCCAGCAGCAAAGCACAGGAATCCCTCTCTGGGGCCAACGTCCTGACTTTC. Its translation: CASSKAQESLSGANVLTF.

The chain joins TRBV5-5 to TRBJ2-1; 8 bases match TRBD1. The CDR3 covers 15 residues. Germline loops: CDR1 SGHKS, CDR2 YYEKEE (reference sequence). V dropped 2 bases and J dropped 5; count of bases not matched to a gene: 6. CDR3 sequence: CASSFGQGRHNEQFF. The CDR3 nucleotides are TGTGCCAGCAGCTTCGGACAGGGAAGGCACAATGAGCAGTTCTTC.

This chain uses TRBV7-9 with TRBJ2-3, with TRBD2 identical over 7 bases. CDR1 is SEHNR and CDR2 is FQNEAQ in the germline V gene (reference sequence). Trimming removed 5 bases from V and 2 bases from J; junction bases left unmatched: 7. The CDR3 covers 15 residues. The CDR3, as DNA: TGTGCCAGCAGCCAGGCTAGCGGCATCACAGATACGCAGTATTTT. It is translated as CASSQASGITDTQYF.

This chain links TRBV7-9 with TRBJ2-7, with 7 bases aligning to TRBD1. The V gene end was trimmed by 4 bases and the J gene end by 1 base; junction bases not matched to a gene: 1. In germline, CDR1 is SEHNR, CDR2 FQNEAQ (reference sequence). The CDR3 runs to 13 residues. The CDR3 loop is CASSWGQSYEQYF. Here the CDR3 DNA reads TGTGCCAGCAGCTGGGGACAGTCCTACGAGCAGTACTTC.

This chain links TRBV19 with TRBJ2-1; 9 nucleotides line up with TRBD2. V lost 9 bases to trimming and J lost 0 bases; unmatched junction nucleotides: 9. The CDR3 is made up of 16 amino acids. Germline assignment: CDR1 LNHDA and CDR2 SQIVND (reference sequence). The CDR3 coding sequence is TGTGCCAGCTGCCACGGGCGGGGGGGCTCCTACAATGAGCAGTTCTTC. It is translated as CASCHGRGGSYNEQFF.

The chain joins TRBV7-9 to TRBJ2-1; the D is unclear. The CDR3 has 14 residues. Per the germline V gene, CDR1 is SEHNR and CDR2 is FQNEAQ (reference sequence). Between the trimmed V and J ends, which lost 7 bases and 7 bases, there was a span of 17 bases. The CDR3 sequence is CASTVSVGENEQFF. CDR3 sequence (DNA): TGTGCCAGCACCGTTTCGGTTGGGGAAAATGAGCAGTTCTTC.

This chain links TRBV3-1 (or the pseudogene TRBV3-2) with TRBJ2-5; D ambiguous. Germline-derived CDR1 and CDR2 are LGHDT and YNNKEL (reference sequence). The CDR3 covers 13 residues. The germline V and J ends were trimmed by 8 bases and 6 bases, with 16 bases remaining between them. CDR3 protein: CASHDGTVQTQYF. CDR3 coding DNA: TGTGCCAGCCACGACGGAACCGTGCAGACCCAGTACTTC.

The V and J genes are TRBV5-1 and TRBJ2-7; 7 bases are a match to TRBD1. This CDR3 has 14 residues. With 4 bases clipped from V and 1 base from J, the junction kept 5 bases outside the gene matches. The germline CDR1 and CDR2 sequences are SGHRS and YFSETQ. CDR3 loop: CASSATGPSYEQYF. Here the CDR3 DNA reads TGCGCCAGCAGCGCGACAGGGCCTTCCTACGAGCAGTACTTC.

The genes are TRBV25-1 and TRBJ1-4; D gene unclear. The CDR3 covers 15 residues. Trimming took off 1 base at V and 7 bases at J, with 13 bases between the two ends. Per germline, CDR1 MGHDK and CDR2 SYGVNS. The chain's CDR3 is CASSELRQSSEKLFF. CDR3 bases: TGTGCCAGCAGTGAATTGAGGCAGTCTTCTGAAAAACTGTTTTTT.